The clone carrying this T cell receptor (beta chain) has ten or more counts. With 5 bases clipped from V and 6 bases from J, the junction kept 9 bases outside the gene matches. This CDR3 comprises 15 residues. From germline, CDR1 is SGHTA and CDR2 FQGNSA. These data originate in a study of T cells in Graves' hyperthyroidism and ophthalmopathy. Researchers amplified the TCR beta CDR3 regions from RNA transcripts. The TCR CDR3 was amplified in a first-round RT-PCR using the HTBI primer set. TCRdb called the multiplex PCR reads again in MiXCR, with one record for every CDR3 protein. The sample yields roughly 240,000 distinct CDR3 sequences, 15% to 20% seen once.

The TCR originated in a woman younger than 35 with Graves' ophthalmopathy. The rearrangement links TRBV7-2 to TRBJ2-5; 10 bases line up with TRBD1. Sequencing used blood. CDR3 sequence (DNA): TGTGCCAGCAGCCAAGCAGGGGACAGGGGCCAGACCCAGTACTTC. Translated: CASSQAGDRGQTQYF.